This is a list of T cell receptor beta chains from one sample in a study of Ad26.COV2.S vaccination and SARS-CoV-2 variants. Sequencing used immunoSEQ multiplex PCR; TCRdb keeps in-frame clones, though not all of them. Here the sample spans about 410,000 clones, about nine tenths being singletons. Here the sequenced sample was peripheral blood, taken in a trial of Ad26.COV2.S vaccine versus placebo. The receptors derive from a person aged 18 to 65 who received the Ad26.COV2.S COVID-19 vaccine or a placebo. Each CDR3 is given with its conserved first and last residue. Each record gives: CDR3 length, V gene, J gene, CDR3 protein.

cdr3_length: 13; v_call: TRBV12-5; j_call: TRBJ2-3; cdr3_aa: CASGLGLGDTQYF
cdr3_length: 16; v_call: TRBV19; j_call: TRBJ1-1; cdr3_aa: CASSDRTGIWGTEAFF
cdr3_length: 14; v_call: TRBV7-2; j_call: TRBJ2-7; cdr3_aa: CASSLTGTGDEQYF
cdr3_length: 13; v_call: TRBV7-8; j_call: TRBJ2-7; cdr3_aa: CASSPRLSYEQYF
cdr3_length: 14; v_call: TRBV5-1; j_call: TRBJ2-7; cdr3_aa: CASSLEGGTAEQYF
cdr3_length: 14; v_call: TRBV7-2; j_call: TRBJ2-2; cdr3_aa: CASSLSRNTGELFF
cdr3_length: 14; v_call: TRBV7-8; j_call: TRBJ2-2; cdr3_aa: CASSRSWGTGELFF
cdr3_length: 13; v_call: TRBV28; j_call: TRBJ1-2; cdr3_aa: CASSLGNYYGYTF
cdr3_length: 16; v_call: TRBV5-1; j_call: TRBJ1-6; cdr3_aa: CASSLAGVSYNSPLHF
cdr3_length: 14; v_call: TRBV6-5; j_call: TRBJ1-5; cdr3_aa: CASSLEGGDQPQHF
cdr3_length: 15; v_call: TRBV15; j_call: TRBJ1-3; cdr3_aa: CATSRERYSGNTIYF
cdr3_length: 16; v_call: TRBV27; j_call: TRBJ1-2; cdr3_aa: CASSPRGGASGYGYTF
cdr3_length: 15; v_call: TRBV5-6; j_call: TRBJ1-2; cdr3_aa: CASSLRGTPHSGYTF
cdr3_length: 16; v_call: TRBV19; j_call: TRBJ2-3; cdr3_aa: CASSGDRGRLEDTQYF
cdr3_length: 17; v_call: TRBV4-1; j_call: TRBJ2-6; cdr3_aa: CASSQDALFGGANVLTF
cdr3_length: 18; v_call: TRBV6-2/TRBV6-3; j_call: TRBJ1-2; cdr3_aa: CASSYIANEEGANYGYTF
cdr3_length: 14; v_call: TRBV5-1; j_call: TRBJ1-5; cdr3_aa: CASSLGGRTEPQHF
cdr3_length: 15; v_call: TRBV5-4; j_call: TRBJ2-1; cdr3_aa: CASSTGTSPYNEQFF
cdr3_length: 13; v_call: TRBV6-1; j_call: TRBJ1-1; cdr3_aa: CASSDKSNTEAFF
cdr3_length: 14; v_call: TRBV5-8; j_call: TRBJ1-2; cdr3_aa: CASSLGRVYYGYTF
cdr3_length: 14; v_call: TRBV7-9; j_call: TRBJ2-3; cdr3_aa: CASSWAFNTDTQYF
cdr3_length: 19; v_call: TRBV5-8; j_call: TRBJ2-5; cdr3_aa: CASSDTGTSGGTLGETQYF
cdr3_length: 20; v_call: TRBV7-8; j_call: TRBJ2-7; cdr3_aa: CASSLAVSGFGTSGVYEQYF
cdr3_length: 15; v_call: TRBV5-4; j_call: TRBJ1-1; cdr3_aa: CASTTGLLANTEAFF
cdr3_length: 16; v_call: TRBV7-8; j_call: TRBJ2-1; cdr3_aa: CASSPAPPFALNEQFF